Many counts were recorded for the clone carrying this T cell receptor (beta chain). Its specificity is unknown. For TCR, cDNA came from 5'RACE template switching, which added a universal primer site and UMIs. Each CDR3 protein gets one entry after TCRdb re-called the 5' RACE reads with MiXCR. Of some 320,000 distinct CDR3 sequences detected, approximately 4% appear once; the ten largest clones hold less than 20%. This sample was included in a study of T cells after yellow fever vaccination. Germline V gene data show CDR1 as MNHEY and CDR2 as SVGEGT. CDR3 length equals 16 residues. After removal of 7 bases from V and 2 bases from J, the junction contained 4 bases not matched to a gene. Broader study findings: In post-booster samples, most primary-vaccination clones reappeared (roughly 96% CD4, 70% to 90% CD8).

V is TRBV6-2 or TRBV6-3 and J is TRBJ2-1; 14 nucleotides line up with TRBD2. The clonotype comes from a man aged 18 to 30 who received the YFV17D yellow fever vaccine. The specimen was PBMCs, collected 15 days after the yellow fever booster vaccination. DNA for the CDR3: TGTGCCAGCATGGGACTAGCGGGGGCCGCCTACAATGAGCAGTTCTTC. It translates to CASMGLAGAAYNEQFF.